The 3 T cell receptor beta chains in this list originate from one sample, sequenced in a study of preoperative IRX-2 immunotherapy in early breast cancer. Profiled with immunoSEQ multiplex PCR; TCRdb holds only in-frame clones, not every one. The data contain roughly 35,000 clones, about 95% of them singletons. Noted treatment: preoperative locoregional IRX-2 cytokine immunotherapy. The sample was taken from a patient treated with IRX-2 immunotherapy. The receptors come from a human donor with breast cancer.

This clone was seen a handful of times. J is TRBJ1-5 and V is TRBV7-9; D not certain. V lost 1 base to trimming and J lost 3 bases, with 10 bases between them. Germline loops: CDR1 SEHNR, CDR2 FQNEAQ (reference sequence). The length of the CDR3 is 15 residues. Here the CDR3 DNA reads TGTGCCAGCAGCTTAGATGGAGGAGTCAATCAGCCCCAGCATTTT. Its protein product is CASSLDGGVNQPQHF.

This clone was picked up one time. This chain links TRBV2 with TRBJ1-2; unclear D gene. V was shortened by 8 bases and J by 2 bases, with 12 bases between the two germline ends. In germline, CDR1 is SNHLY, CDR2 FYNNEI. The CDR3 has 13 residues. The CDR3 coding sequence is TGTGCCAGCTTACGGGCGTGGAACTATGGCTACACCTTC. This codes for CASLRAWNYGYTF.

The chain combines TRBV6-1 with TRBJ2-4; a possible D gene is TRBD2 (6 bases). The V and J ends lost 0 bases and 3 bases respectively, with 12 bases between them. Germline values: CDR1 MNHNS, CDR2 SASEGT. This CDR3 is built from 16 residues. In DNA form, the CDR3 reads TGTGCCAGCAGTGAAGCCGCGGGACGGAACAAAAACATTCAGTACTTC. This encodes CASSEAAGRNKNIQYF.